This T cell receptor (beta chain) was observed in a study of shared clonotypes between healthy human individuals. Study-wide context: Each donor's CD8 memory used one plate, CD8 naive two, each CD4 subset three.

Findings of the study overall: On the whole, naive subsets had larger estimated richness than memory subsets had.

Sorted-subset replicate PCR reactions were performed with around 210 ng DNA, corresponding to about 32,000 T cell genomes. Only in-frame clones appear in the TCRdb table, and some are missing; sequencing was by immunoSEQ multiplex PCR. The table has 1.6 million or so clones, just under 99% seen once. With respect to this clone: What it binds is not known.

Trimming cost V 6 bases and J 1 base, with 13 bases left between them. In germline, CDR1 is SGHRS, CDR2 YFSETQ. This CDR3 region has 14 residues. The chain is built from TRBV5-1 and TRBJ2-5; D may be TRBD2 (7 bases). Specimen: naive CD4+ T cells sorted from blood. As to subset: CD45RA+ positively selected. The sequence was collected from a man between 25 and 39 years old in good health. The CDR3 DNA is TGCGCCAGCACCCCAAGGGGGGGCCAAGAGACCCAGTACTTC. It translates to CASTPRGGQETQYF. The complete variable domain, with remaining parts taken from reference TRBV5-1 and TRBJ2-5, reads KAGVTQTPRYLIKTRGQQVTLSCSPISGHRSVSWYQQTPGQGLQFLFEYFSETQRNKGNFPGRFSGRQFSNSRSEMNVSTLELGDSALYLCASTPRGGQETQYFGPGTRLLVL.